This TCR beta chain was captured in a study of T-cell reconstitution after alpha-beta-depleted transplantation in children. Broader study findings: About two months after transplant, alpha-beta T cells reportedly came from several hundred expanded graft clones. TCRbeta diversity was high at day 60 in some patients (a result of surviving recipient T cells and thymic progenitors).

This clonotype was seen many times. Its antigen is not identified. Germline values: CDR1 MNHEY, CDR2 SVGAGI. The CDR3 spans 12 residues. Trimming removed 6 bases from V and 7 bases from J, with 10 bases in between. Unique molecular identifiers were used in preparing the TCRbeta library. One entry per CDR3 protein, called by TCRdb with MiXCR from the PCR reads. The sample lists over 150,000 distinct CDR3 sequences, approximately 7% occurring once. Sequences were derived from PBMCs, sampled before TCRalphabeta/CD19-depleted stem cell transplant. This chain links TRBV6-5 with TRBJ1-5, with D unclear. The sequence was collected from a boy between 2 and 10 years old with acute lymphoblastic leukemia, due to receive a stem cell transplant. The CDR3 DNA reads TGTGCCAGCAGCCCCCCCGGGCAGCCCCAGCATTTT. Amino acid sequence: CASSPPGQPQHF.